The T cell receptor (beta chain) described here comes from a study of blood T cell repertoires in COVID-19. Authors' analysis steps: Nucleated cell counts were estimated from reference gene primer amplification. Clones were read by immunoSEQ multiplex PCR, and TCRdb kept only the in-frame ones, dropping some. For V, J and clone size, that table is used; D and trimming come from the DNA. The sample gives fewer than 250,000 clones, about 87% of which show up once; roughly 1.7% is in the top ten. CDR1 MNHEY and CDR2 SMNVEV come from the germline V gene (reference sequence). V was shortened by 1 base and J by 6 bases, with 13 bases between the two germline ends. The CDR3 covers 15 residues. This clone was found once.

This TCR was recovered from a man between 65 and 85 years old with acute or convalescent COVID-19. Specimen: peripheral blood. The chain combines TRBV27 with TRBJ1-5; D is perhaps TRBD1 (5 bases). CDR3 sequence (DNA): TGTGCCAGCAGTTTATGGGGCAGCGCAAGTCAGCCCCAGCATTTT. Amino acid sequence: CASSLWGSASQPQHF.